This record covers a single T cell receptor beta chain. Its antigen remains undetermined. No clone much larger than this one lies a single base away; base qualities are absent. CD8 naive samples were CD45RO-negative cells positively selected for CCR7, giving a CD45RA+CCR7+ population that excluded TemRA cells. The donors were healthy, HIV-negative adults with no recently reported acute infections or vaccinations. Every donor was a Caucasian adult living in Nashville, Tennessee, USA. Blood was obtained by leukapheresis, after which PBMCs were separated by Ficoll-Histopaque density gradient centrifugation and cryopreserved in liquid nitrogen vapor phase. Analytical flow cytometry was used to check the purity and quantity of each magnetically sorted T cell population. Genomic DNA was isolated from each sorted fraction and quantified by UV absorbance on a Nanodrop 2000c. This record comes from a study of shared clonotypes between healthy human individuals (dated by TCRdb to the early 2020s). With respect to the entire study: The cohort included three men and a couple of women between 18 and 49 years of age. For each donor, CD4 naive and CD4 memory were each run on three plates, CD8 naive on two plates, and CD8 memory on one plate. To estimate repertoire size and how much clonotype sharing occurs between individuals, the study deeply sequenced the blood TCR repertoires of 5 or 6 healthy adults. To increase sequencing depth and limit assay-specific biases, different laboratories used diverse techniques to prepare libraries and sequence TCR repertoires. Per donor, leukapheresis produced somewhere between about 0.9 and 10 billion PBMCs.

The CDR1 and CDR2 encoded by the germline V gene (reference sequence) are SEHNR and FQNEAQ. From the cysteine through the phenylalanine, the CDR3 covers 13 amino acids. Just the 39-base CDR3 DNA is kept, in frame starting at base 1. Using the deep immunoSEQ assay, multiplex PCR amplified TCR CDR3 regions from genomic DNA. Extracted genomic DNA from each cell subset was distributed evenly across all wells of several immunoSEQ 96-well plates, and each plate was treated as a replicate. For sorted subsets, approximately 210 ng of genomic DNA, equivalent to 25,000 to 35,000 T cell genomes, went into each replicate PCR. The purified libraries were quantified using a Qubit 3.0 fluorometer, sized with a Bioanalyzer 2100, and then quantified again using the KAPA Library Quantification kit. Every immunoSEQ 96-well plate was sequenced on a dedicated single-read 150-cycle Illumina NextSeq 550 flow cell. Regarding the original processing steps: Because the immunoSEQ output held only junctional sequences and lacked quality scores, the filtering could not match the filtering applied to full-length reads. To assign V/J genes and CDR3, sequences were annotated against IMGT germline references using PyIR, a Python wrapper for IgBLAST v1.9. Reads with weak V/J assignments (E-value above 1e-6), missing CDR3, stop codons, out-of-frame junctions, or ambiguous translated residues were removed. A V3J clonotype was defined by an identical inferred V gene, J gene, and CDR3 amino acid sequence. The percentage overlap between two repertoires was calculated by dividing the number of shared unique clonotypes by the size of the smaller repertoire. Richness of each repertoire was evaluated using RTK rarefaction, the Chao1 estimator, and Recon v2.1 estimates of unobserved clonotypes. Generation probabilities for all TCRbeta clonotypes obtained by the gDNA method from a few donors were computed using OLGA. This is the immuneACCESS table as TCRdb keeps it, with only in-frame sequences that have V and J called. A part of the clones is gone; compared with another copy, unresolved V genes explain less than half, and the rest is unexplained. That table furnishes V, J and clone size, whereas the DNA furnished D and trimming. The sample table records hundreds of thousands of clones; 85% to 95% of these occur just once. The ten top clones hold about 0.11% of the sample.

General study outcomes and caveats: Based on pairwise subsampling, the degree of clonotype sharing among donors was expected to be affected by sequencing depth. About 5% of naive CD4, 3.5% of naive CD8, roughly 2.4% of memory CD4, and approximately 0.39% of memory CD8 clonotypes were shared across several donors. The genetic and exposure-history diversity represented was limited by the small number of donors. Only blood was sampled, and tissue TCR repertoires likely differ from those in blood. Even with the large sequencing depth, rarefaction of the sorted-subset datasets indicated that sequencing was incomplete. Naive subsets generally had larger estimated clonotype richness than memory subsets. Compared with non-shared clonotypes, clonotypes shared by all four sorted-subset donors had higher generation probabilities.

Sequencing was carried out using naive CD8+ T cells sorted from blood. The cell subset or site label for this specimen denotes: CD45RA+CCR7+. The TCR sequence derives from a woman aged 30 to 39 in good health. The rearranged segments are TRBV7-9 and TRBJ2-5, with the D gene too uncertain to name. With the DNA end fitting TRBJ2-7 better, the J assignment may be wrong. The DNA reads as follows: TGTGCCAGCACCAATGTTGGTGGTTACGAGCAGTACTTC. It codes for CASTNVGGYEQYF.